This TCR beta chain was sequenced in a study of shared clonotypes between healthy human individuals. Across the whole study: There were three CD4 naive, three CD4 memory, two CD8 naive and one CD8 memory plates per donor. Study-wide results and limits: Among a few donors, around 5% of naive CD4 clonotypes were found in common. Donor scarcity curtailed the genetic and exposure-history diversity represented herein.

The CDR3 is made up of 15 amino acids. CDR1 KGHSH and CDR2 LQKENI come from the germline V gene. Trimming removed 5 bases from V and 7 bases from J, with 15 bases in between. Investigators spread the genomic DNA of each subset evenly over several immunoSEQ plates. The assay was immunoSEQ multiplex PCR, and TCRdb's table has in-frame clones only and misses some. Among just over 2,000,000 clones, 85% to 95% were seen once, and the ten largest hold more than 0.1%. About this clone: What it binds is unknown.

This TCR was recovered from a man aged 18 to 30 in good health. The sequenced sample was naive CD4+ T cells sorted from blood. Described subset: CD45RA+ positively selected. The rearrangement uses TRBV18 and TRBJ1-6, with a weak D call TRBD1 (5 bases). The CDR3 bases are TGTGCCAGCTCATCATCGGCAGGGAGGAATTCACCCCTCCACTTT. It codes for CASSSSAGRNSPLHF. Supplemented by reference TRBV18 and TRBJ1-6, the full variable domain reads NAGVMQNPRHLVRRRGQEARLRCSPMKGHSHVYWYRQLPEEGLKFMVYLQKENIIDESGMPKERFSAEFPKEGPSILRIQQVVRGDSAAYFCASSSSAGRNSPLHFGNGTRLTVT.